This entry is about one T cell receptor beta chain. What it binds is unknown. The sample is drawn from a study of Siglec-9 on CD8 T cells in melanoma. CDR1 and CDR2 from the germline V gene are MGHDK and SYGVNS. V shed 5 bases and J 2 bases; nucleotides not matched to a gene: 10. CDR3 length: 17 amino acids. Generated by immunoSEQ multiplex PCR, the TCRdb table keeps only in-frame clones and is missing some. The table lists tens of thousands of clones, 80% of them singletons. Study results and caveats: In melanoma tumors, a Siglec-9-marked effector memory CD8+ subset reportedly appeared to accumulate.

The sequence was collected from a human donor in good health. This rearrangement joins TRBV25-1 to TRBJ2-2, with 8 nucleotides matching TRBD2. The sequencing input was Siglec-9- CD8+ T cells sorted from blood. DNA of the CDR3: TGTGCCAGCAGTTCCCTAAGCGGGAGATCTAACACCGGGGAGCTGTTTTTT. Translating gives CASSSLSGRSNTGELFF.